This T cell receptor beta chain was identified during a study of PD-L1 blockade in urothelial cancer. Study-level information: T cells numbered a median of about 150,000 in the blood samples.

Sequencing was performed with immunoSEQ multiplex PCR; in TCRdb, only in-frame clones are kept and a portion is missing. The data hold 40,000 to 45,000 clones, with roughly 82% observed a single time. As concerns this clone: As yet, its antigen is unknown.

Study findings and constraints: Pretreatment peripheral blood TCR clonality that fell below the median predicted better survival among the patients studied.

Locally advanced or metastatic urothelial carcinoma affected the patients. The CDR3 runs 15 residues. V shed 4 bases, J shed 9 bases, and the junction held 14 bases outside the gene matches. The V gene's germline CDR1 is MNHEY and CDR2 SVGAGI. The V call is TRBV6-5, the J call TRBJ2-7; 8 bases fit TRBD1. The sequenced sample was PBMCs, obtained around atezolizumab (anti-PD-L1) treatment. The TCR comes from a man aged 70 or older with urothelial cancer. This CDR3 reads CASSSGQGTSFRQYF. CDR3 nucleotide sequence: TGTGCCAGCAGTTCTGGACAGGGAACTTCCTTTAGGCAGTACTTC.